This record concerns one T cell receptor (beta chain) sequence. Its antigen remains unidentified. This sample was taken from a study of T cell responses to AZD1222 COVID-19 vaccine. Study-wide points: Donors skewed white British and female; clonal diversity was possibly underestimated. Two AZD1222 administrations were followed by greater Spike-specific TCR breadth and depth.

Method: immunoSEQ multiplex PCR; TCRdb's copy keeps in-frame clones and lacks some. This table has about 120,000 clones, roughly 87% appearing once. V shed 1 base and J shed 5 bases, with 8 bases lying between them. This CDR3 has 13 amino acids. CDR1 and CDR2 from the germline V gene are SGHTA and FQGNSA. The sample consisted of peripheral blood, taken 28 days after the second AZD1222 dose. The sequence was collected from an adult who received the AZD1222 COVID-19 vaccine. The V gene is TRBV7-2, the J gene TRBJ1-2; weak D call: TRBD1 (5 bases). Here the CDR3 reads CASSLGQRYGYTF. The CDR3 DNA reads as TGTGCCAGCAGCTTAGGACAGAGGTATGGCTACACCTTC.